This T cell receptor (beta chain) is drawn from a study of OX40 agonist ivuxolimab in advanced cancers. Study-wide context: Administration of intravenous ivuxolimab to patients occurred every 2 weeks at 0.01 to 10 mg/kg. Participants averaged approximately 65 years of age (range about 23 to 90) and were over 75% male.

Clones were sequenced by immunoSEQ multiplex PCR, and TCRdb holds only the in-frame ones, with some missing. The repertoire includes around 62,000 clones, about nine tenths of them detected once, and 0.85% to 1.4% sits in the top ten. CDR1 is MDHEN and CDR2 is SYDVKM in the germline V gene. This CDR3 has 13 amino acids. V was clipped by 8 bases and J by 1 base, with 8 bases between them. This sequence originates from an adult with an advanced solid tumor such as melanoma, head and neck, liver or kidney cancer. The sample consisted of CD4+ or CD8+ T cells sorted from blood, taken in a trial of the OX40 agonist ivuxolimab. The V gene is TRBV28, the J gene TRBJ1-4; D perhaps matches TRBD1 (6 bases). The CDR3 DNA reads TGTGCCAGCTCGACAGGAACTAATGAAAAACTGTTTTTT. This translates into CASSTGTNEKLFF.